These T cell receptor beta chains were read from a single sample in a study of CD8+CD57+ T cells in acquired aplastic anemia. TCRdb re-called the reads with MiXCR, one entry per CDR3 protein. Here the sample spans 150,000 to 200,000 distinct CDR3 sequences, 64% being singletons. Sequencing was done on a sample of sorted CD4+, CD8+, or CD8+CD57+ T cells (not recorded which) from PBMCs. The receptors stem from a human donor with severe aplastic anemia or a healthy control (not recorded which). CDR3s include the opening cysteine and the closing phenylalanine or tryptophan. A D gene is named only where the DNA matches it firmly. The size entry is marked missing in some rows and otherwise reads once, few, many or a size class.

TRBJ1-1 - TRBV20-1 TRBD1 TGCAGTGCTATGGACAGGGCGGGTCGTGCTTTCTTT CSAMDRAGRAFF
TRBJ2-3 - TRBV7-3 - TGTGCCAGCAGATTGGAATCAGCAGATACGCAGTATTTT CASRLESADTQYF
TRBJ2-3 - TRBV28 TRBD1 TGTGCCAGCAGGACAGGGTTCACAGATACGCAGTATTTT CASRTGFTDTQYF
TRBJ1-2 - TRBV20-1 - TGCAGTGCTAGCCCTCCCAGGGAACTCTATGGCTACACCTTC CSASPPRELYGYTF
TRBJ2-5 many TRBV5-5 - TGTGCCAGCAGCCAGTTTGGGAGCCAAGAGACCCAGTACTTC CASSQFGSQETQYF
TRBJ2-7 - TRBV10-3 - TGTGCCATCAGTGAGTCCGGGACAGATTGGGAGGACTACGAGCAGTACTTC CAISESGTDWEDYEQYF
TRBJ2-7 - TRBV10-2 - TGCGCCAGCAGTGATGCCGGATACAACGAGCAGTACTTC CASSDAGYNEQYF
TRBJ2-3 - TRBV15 TRBD1 TGTGCCACCAGCAGAGACGACAGGGAAGGCACAGATACGCAGTATTTT CATSRDDREGTDTQYF
TRBJ2-7 - TRBV5-4 TRBD1 TGTGCCAGCAGCTACACCGGGACAGGGATCTACGAGCAGTACTTC CASSYTGTGIYEQYF
TRBJ2-7 - TRBV19 - TGTGCCAGCTCAGGCAGGGCGGGGGCCAAAAAGAGCTCCTACGAGCAGTACTTC CASSGRAGAKKSSYEQYF
TRBJ1-1 many TRBV6-1 - TGTGCCATTCACGACATATGGGACACTGAAGCTTTCTTT CAIHDIWDTEAFF
TRBJ2-5 many TRBV9 TRBD2 TGTGCCAGCAGCTTAAGCGGGGGGTTAGAGACCCAGTACTTC CASSLSGGLETQYF
TRBJ1-2 many TRBV7-9 - TGTGCCAGCAGCTTATCGCAGACAGAAGGGGCCTTTGGCTACACCTTC CASSLSQTEGAFGYTF
TRBJ2-3 - TRBV7-9 TRBD1 TGTGCCGGACAGGGTATTGGCACAGATACGCAGTATTTT CAGQGIGTDTQYF
TRBJ1-2 - TRBV7-2 - TGTGCCAGCAGCAAGACAGCGCCCTATGGCTACACCTTC CASSKTAPYGYTF
TRBJ2-3 - TRBV20-1 - TGCAGTGCTCGGGACTTTGTCGCAGATACGCGGTATTTT CSARDFVADTRYF
TRBJ2-3 - TRBV7-8 - TGTGCCAGCAGCTTAGTCGAGACTCACGGTACGCAGTATTTT CASSLVETHGTQYF
TRBJ1-6 - TRBV10-1 - TGCGCCAGCAGTGAGGGGGGGCATTCACCCCTCCACTTT CASSEGGHSPLHF
TRBJ2-5 - TRBV7-9 - TGTGCCAGCAGCTTAGCTCGCTCAACTCAAGAGACCCAGTACTTC CASSLARSTQETQYF
TRBJ2-1 - TRBV7-3 - TGTGCCAGCAGCTCAAGACAGGCCCCCTACAATGAGCAGTTCTTC CASSSRQAPYNEQFF
TRBJ2-5 many TRBV7-2 TRBD2 TGTGCCAGCAGCTCAGCCGGAGCGGGGGGACTCCAAGAGACCCAGTACTTC CASSSAGAGGLQETQYF
TRBJ2-3 - TRBV6-1 - TGTGCCAGCAGTGAAGCCCAACAAACCTTTACAGATACGCAGTATTTT CASSEAQQTFTDTQYF
TRBJ2-3 - TRBV7-9 - TGTGCCAGCAGCCGTAGCGGAGGCACAGATACGCAGTATTTT CASSRSGGTDTQYF
TRBJ2-7 - TRBV7-3 - TGTGCCAGCAGCCTTTACACGGCGTGCGAGCAGTACTTC CASSLYTACEQYF
TRBJ2-1 - TRBV9 TRBD2 TGTGCCAGCAGCGTAGGCTTAGCGGGAGGGGACAATGAGCAGTTCTTC CASSVGLAGGDNEQFF
TRBJ2-7 - TRBV7-9 TRBD2 TGTGCCAGCAGCTTGGAAAGCGGGAGGTACGAGCAGTACTTC CASSLESGRYEQYF
TRBJ2-7 - TRBV2 - TGTGCCAGCAGAAATCAGGGAACCTACGAGCAGTACTTC CASRNQGTYEQYF
TRBJ2-1 - TRBV15 TRBD2 TGTGCCACCAGCAGAGATATGGGGACTAGCGGATCCTACAATGAGCAGTTCTTC CATSRDMGTSGSYNEQFF
TRBJ1-2 - TRBV30 - TGTGCCTGGAGTGGCCAGGATGCGTTCTATGGCTACACCTTC CAWSGQDAFYGYTF
TRBJ2-3 - TRBV7-6 TRBD1 TGTGCCAGCAGACCGACAGGGGACACAGATACGCAGTATTTT CASRPTGDTDTQYF
TRBJ2-7 - TRBV2 TRBD1 TGTGCCAGCAGTGAAGCGCTGGGACAGGGCTACGAGCAGTACTTC CASSEALGQGYEQYF
TRBJ1-1 - TRBV5-5 TRBD1 TGTGCCAGCAGCGGATGGACAGGGAACACTGAAGCTTTCTTT CASSGWTGNTEAFF
TRBJ2-7 - TRBV6-1 TRBD1 TGTGCCAGCAGTAAAGTCGGGACAGTGAGCTCCTACGAGCAGTACTTC CASSKVGTVSSYEQYF
TRBJ2-1 - TRBV19 TRBD1 TGTGCCAGTAGTCTACCGCCGGGACAGGGGGCAGATGAGCAGTTCTTC CASSLPPGQGADEQFF
TRBJ2-7 few TRBV6-1 - TGTGCCAGCAGTGCGGCCTACGAGCAGTACTTC CASSAAYEQYF
TRBJ2-1 - TRBV10-1 - TGCGCCAGCAGCAAACTAAAGTACAATGAGCAGTTCTTC CASSKLKYNEQFF
TRBJ1-5 - TRBV2 - TGTGCCAGCAGCGGGACATTAAGCGGGATCAATCAGCCCCAGCATTTT CASSGTLSGINQPQHF
TRBJ1-1 many TRBV9 - TGTGCCAGCAGCTCGGGTGCAATGAACACTGAAGCTTTCTTT CASSSGAMNTEAFF
TRBJ2-2 - TRBV19 - TGTGCCAGTAGTATGGCCAGACTAAACACCGGGGAGCTGTTTTTT CASSMARLNTGELFF
TRBJ1-1 once TRBV19 - TGTGCCGTGGTATGGCAGGGATTGGCTTTCTTT CAVVWQGLAFF
TRBJ1-1 - TRBV7-9 TRBD1 TGTGCCAGCAGCCACAGGACAGGGATAGTTGGAGCTTTCTTT CASSHRTGIVGAFF